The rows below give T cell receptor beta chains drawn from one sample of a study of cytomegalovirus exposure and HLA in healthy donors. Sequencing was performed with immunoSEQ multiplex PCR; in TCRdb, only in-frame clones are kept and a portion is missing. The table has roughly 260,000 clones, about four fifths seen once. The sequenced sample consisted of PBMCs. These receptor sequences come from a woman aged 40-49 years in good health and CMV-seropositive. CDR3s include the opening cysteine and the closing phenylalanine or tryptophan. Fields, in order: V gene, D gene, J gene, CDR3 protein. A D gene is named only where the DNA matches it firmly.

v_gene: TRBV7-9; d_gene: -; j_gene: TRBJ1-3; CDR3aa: CASSLVTTGGNTIYF
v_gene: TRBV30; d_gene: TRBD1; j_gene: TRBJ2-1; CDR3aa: CAWSVTTGGEQFF
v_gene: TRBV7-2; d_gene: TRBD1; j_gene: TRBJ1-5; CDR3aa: CASSSTGAPGPQHF
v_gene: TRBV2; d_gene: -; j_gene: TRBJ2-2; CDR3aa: CASRRGWGNTGELFF
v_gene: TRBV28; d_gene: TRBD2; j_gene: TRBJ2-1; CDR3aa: CASSPLAGVHNEQFF
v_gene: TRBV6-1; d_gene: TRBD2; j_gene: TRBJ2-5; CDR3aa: CASSETGTSDQETQYF
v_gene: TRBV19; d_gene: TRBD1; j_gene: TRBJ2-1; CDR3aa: CASTPGQGINEQFF
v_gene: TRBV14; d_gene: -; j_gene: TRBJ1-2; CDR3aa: CASSPGQHYGYTF
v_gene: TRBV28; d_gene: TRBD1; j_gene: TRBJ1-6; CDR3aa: CASTGTGSSNSPLHF
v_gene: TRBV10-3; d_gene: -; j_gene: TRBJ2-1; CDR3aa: CAISGWTGNNEQFF
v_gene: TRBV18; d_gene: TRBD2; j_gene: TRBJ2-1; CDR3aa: CASSPWASGTNEQFF
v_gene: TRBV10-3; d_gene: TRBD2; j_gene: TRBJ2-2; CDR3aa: CAISESGGAGAGELFF
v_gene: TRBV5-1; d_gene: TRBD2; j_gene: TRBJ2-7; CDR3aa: CASSGTSGIEQYF
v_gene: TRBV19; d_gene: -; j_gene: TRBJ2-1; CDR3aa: CASSPRHLELFF
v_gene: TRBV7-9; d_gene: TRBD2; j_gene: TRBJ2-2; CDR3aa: CASRPRREGDYSGELFF
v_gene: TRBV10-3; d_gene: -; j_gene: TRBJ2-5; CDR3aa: CAISESSETQYF
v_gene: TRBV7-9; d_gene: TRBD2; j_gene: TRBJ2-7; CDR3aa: CSSSYGTSESYEQYF
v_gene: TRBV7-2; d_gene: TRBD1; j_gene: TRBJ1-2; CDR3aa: CASSLASGQRDTF
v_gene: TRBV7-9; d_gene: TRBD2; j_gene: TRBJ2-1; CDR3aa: CASSFKGLAGFDEQFF
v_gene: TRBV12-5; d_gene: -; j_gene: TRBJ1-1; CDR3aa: CASGLQWPGTEAFF
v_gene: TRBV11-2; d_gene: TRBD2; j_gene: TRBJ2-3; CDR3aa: CASSSRPSGNTDTQYF
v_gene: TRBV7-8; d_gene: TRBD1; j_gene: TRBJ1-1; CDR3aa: CASTPRDRVSLHTEAFF
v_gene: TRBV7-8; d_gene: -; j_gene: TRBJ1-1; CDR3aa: CASKSGGLRTEAFF
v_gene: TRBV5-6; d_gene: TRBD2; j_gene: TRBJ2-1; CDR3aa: CASSRAVREGRINEQFF
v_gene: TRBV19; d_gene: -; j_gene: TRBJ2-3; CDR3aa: CASSARDYVSTDTQYF
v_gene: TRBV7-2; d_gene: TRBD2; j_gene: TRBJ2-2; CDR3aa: CASSLEYRTSGRKGELFF
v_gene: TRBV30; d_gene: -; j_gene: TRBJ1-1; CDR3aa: CAWSSSQGKTEAFF
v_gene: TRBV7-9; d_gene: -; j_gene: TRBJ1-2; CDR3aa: CASSPRGNSPYGYTF
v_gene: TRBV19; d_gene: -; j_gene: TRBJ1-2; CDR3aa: CASSIYDSPNYGYTF
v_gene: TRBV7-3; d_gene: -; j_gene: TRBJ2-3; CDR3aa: CASYTGRSSDQDTQYF
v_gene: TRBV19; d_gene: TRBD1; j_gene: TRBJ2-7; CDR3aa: CASTQDRDTYEQYF
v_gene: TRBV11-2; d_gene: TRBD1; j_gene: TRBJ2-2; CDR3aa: CASTLEGAVDTGELFF
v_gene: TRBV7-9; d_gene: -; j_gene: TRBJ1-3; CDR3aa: CASSLISRTIYF
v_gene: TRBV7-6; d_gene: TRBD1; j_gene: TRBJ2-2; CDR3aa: CASSRATGGWNTGELFF
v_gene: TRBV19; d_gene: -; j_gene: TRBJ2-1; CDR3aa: CASSPLGRGSYNEQFF
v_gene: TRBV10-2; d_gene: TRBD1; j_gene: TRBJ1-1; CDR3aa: CASSGRDRMNTEAFF
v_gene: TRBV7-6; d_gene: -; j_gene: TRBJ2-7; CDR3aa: CASSPIQGRSYEQYF
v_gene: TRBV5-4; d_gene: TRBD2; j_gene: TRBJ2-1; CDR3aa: CASSLSGRAHNEQFF
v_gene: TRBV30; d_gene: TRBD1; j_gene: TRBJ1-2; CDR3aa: CAWSAGDRGIGYTF
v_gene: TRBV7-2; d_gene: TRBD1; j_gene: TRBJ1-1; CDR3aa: CASSLALTGWAEFTEAFF
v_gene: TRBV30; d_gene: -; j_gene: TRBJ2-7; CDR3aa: CAWSPLWRNSYEQYF
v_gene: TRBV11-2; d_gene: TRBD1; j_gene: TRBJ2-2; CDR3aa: CASSAYRGGIVSGELFF
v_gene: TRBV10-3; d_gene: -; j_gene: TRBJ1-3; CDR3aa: CAISPRIGAEGNTIYF
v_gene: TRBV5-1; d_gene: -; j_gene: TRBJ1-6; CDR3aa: CASSLDRADTSPLHF
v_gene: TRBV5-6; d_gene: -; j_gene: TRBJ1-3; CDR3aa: CASRTAGHGNTIYF
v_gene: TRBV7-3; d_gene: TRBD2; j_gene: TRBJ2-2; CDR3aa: CASSSGSNTGELFF
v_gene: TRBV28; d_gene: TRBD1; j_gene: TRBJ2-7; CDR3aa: CASSSSGTGSYEQYF
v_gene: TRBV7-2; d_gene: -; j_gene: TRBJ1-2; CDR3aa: CASSLTSGLGGYTF
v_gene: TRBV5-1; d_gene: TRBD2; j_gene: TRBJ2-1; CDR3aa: CASSLRTSGGYNEQFF
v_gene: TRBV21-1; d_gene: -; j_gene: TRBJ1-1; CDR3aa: CASSRAKRQGPRGAFF